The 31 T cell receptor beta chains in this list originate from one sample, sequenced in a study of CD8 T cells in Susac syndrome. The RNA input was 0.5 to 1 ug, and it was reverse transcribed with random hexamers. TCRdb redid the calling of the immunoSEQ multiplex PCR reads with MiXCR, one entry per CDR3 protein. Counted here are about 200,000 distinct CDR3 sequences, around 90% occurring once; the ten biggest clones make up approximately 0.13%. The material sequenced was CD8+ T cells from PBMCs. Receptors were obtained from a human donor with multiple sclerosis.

CDR3 loop: CASSFEGTSVQETQYF. The CDR3, as DNA: TGTGCCAGCAGCTTTGAGGGGACTAGCGTTCAAGAGACCCAGTACTTC. V gene TRBV5-6 combines with J gene TRBJ2-5, with TRBD2 matching over 10 bases. CDR3 length equals 16 residues. The germline V gene encodes CDR1 SGHDT and CDR2 YYEEEE. Unmatched junction bases numbered 6, after V lost 2 bases and J lost 2 bases.

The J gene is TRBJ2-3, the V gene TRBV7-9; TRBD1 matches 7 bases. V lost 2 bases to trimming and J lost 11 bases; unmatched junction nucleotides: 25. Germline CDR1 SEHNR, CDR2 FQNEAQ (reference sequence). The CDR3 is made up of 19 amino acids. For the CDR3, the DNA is TGTGCCAGCAGCTTAACTTATCGGGACAGAGAAACCGGGACCTCAAGGCAGTATTTT. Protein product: CASSLTYRDRETGTSRQYF.

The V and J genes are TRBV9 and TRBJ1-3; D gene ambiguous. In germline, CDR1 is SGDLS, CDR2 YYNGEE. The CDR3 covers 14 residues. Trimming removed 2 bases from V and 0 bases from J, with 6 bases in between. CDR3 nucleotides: TGTGCCAGCAGCGTTCGGAGCTCTGGAAACACCATATATTTT. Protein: CASSVRSSGNTIYF.

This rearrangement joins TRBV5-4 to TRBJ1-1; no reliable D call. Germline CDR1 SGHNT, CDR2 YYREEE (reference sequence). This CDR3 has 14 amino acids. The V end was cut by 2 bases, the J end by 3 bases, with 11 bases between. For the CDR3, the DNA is TGTGCCAGCAGCTTCTTTGATGGTGACACTGAAGCTTTCTTT. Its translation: CASSFFDGDTEAFF.

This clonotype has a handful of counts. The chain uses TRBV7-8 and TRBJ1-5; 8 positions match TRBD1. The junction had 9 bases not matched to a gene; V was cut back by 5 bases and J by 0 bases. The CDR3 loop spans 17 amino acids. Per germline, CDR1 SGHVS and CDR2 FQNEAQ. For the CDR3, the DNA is TGTGCCAGCAGCCCCTGGACAGGGAAATATAGCAATCAGCCCCAGCATTTT. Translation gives CASSPWTGKYSNQPQHF.

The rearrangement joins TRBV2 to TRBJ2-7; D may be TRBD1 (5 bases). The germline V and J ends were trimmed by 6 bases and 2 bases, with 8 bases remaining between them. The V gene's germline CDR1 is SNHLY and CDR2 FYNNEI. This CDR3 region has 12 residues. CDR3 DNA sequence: TGTGCCAGCAGGGCAGGGACCTACGAGCAGTACTTC. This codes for CASRAGTYEQYF. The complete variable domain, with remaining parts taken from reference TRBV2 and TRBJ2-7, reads EPEVTQTPSHQVTQMGQEVILRCVPISNHLYFYWYRQILGQKVEFLVSFYNNEISEKSEIFDDQFSVERPDGSNFTLKIRSTKLEDSAMYFCASRAGTYEQYFGPGTRLTVT.

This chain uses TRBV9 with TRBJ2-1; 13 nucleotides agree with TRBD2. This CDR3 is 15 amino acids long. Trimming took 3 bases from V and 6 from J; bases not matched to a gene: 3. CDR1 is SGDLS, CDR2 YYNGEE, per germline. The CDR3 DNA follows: TGTGCCAGCAGCGCAACTAGCGGGGGGGCCAATGAGCAGTTCTTC. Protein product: CASSATSGGANEQFF.

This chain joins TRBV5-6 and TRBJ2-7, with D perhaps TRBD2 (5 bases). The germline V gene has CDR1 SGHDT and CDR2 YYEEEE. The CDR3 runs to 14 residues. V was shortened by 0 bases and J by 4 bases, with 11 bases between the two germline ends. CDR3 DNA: TGTGCCAGCAGCTTGGAGACGGGAAAGTACGAGCAGTACTTC. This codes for CASSLETGKYEQYF.

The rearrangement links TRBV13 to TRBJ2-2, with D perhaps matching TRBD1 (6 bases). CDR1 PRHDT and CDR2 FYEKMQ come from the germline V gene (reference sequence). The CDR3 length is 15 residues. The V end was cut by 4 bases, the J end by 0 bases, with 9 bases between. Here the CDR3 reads CASSSWDTNTGELFF. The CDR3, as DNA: TGTGCCAGCAGCTCCTGGGACACGAACACCGGGGAGCTGTTTTTT.

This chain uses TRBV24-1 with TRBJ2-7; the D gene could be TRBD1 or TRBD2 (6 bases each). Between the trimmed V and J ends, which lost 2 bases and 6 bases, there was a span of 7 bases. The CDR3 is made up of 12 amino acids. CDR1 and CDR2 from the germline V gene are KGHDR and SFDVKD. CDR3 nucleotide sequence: TGTGCCACCAGTGATTGGGGGGCCGAGCAGTACTTC. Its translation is CATSDWGAEQYF.

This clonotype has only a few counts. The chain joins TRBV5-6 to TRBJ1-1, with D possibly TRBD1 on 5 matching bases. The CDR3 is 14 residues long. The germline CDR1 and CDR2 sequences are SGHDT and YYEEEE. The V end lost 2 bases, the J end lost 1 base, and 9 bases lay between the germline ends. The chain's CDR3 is CASSLGGANTEAFF. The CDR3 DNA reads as TGTGCCAGCAGCTTAGGTGGGGCGAACACTGAAGCTTTCTTT. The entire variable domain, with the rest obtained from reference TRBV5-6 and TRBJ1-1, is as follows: DAGVTQSPTHLIKTRGQQVTLRCSPKSGHDTVSWYQQALGQGPQFIFQYYEEEERQRGNFPDRFSGHQFPNYSSELNVNALLLGDSALYLCASSLGGANTEAFFGQGTRLTVV.

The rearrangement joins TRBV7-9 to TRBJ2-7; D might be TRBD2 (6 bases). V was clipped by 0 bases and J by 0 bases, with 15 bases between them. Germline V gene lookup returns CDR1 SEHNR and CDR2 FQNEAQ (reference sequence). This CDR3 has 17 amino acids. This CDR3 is CASSLAKEGWISYEQYF. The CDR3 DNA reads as TGTGCCAGCAGCTTAGCGAAGGAGGGCTGGATCTCCTACGAGCAGTACTTC.

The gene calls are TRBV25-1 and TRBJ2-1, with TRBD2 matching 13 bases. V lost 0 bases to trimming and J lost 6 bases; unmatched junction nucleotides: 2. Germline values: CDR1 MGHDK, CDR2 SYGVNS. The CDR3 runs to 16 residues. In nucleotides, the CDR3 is TGTGCCAGCAGTGAATATAGACTAGCGGGAGGCAATGAGCAGTTCTTC. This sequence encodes CASSEYRLAGGNEQFF.

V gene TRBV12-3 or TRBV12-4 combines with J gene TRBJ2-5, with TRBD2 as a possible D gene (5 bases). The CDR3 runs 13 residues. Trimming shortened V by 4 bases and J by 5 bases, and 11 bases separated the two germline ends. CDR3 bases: TGTGCCAGCAGTTGGGAGAGAATGGAGACCCAGTACTTC. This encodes CASSWERMETQYF.

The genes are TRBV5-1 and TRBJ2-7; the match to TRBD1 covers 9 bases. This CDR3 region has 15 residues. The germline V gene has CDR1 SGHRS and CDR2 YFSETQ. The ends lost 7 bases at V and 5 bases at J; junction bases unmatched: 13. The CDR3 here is CASSSSRDRDHEQYF. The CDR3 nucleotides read TGCGCCAGCTCTTCTAGCCGGGACAGGGACCACGAGCAGTACTTC.

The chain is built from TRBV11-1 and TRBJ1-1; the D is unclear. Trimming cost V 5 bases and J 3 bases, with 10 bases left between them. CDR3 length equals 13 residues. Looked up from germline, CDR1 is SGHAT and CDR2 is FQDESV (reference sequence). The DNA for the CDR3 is TGTGCCAGCAGCAACCCGGGTTACACTGAAGCTTTCTTT. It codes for CASSNPGYTEAFF.

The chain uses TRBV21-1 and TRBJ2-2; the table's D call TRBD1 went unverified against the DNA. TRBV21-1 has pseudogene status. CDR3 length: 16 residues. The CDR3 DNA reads TGTGCCAGCAACTACAGGGTGTCGAAAAACACCGGGGAGCTGTTTTTT. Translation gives CASNYRVSKNTGELFF.

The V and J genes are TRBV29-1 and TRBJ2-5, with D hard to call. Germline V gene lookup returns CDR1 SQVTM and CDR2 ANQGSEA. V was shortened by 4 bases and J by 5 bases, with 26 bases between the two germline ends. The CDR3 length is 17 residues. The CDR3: CSVVVPSPGVFVETQYF. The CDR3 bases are TGCAGCGTTGTGGTCCCAAGCCCCGGAGTGTTCGTGGAGACCCAGTACTTC.

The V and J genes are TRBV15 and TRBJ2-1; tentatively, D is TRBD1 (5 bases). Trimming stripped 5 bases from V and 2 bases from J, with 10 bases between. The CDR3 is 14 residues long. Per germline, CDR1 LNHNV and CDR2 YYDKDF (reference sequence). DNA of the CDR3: TGTGCCACCAGCGCAGACAGACCCTACAATGAGCAGTTCTTC. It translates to CATSADRPYNEQFF.

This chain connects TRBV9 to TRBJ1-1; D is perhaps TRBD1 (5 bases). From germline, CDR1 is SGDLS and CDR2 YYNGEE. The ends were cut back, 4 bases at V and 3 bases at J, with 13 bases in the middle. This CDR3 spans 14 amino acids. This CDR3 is CASSLRGSDTEAFF. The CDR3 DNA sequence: TGTGCCAGCAGCCTGAGGGGTTCGGACACTGAAGCTTTCTTT. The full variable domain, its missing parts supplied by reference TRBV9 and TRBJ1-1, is DSGVTQTPKHLITATGQRVTLRCSPRSGDLSVYWYQQSLDQGLQFLIQYYNGEERAKGNILERFSAQQFPDLHSELNLSSLELGDSALYFCASSLRGSDTEAFFGQGTRLTVV.

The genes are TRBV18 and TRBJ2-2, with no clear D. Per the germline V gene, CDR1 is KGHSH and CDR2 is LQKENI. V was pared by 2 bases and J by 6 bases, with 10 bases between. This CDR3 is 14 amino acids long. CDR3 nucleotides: TGTGCCAGCTCACCATCCGATTTCGCCGGGGAGCTGTTTTTT. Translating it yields CASSPSDFAGELFF.

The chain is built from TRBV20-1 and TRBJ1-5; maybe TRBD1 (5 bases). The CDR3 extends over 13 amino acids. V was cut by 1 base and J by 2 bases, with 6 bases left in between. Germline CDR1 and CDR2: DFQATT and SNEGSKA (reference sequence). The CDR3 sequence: CSARGGGNQPQHF. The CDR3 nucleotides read TGCAGTGCTAGAGGGGGCGGCAATCAGCCCCAGCATTTT.

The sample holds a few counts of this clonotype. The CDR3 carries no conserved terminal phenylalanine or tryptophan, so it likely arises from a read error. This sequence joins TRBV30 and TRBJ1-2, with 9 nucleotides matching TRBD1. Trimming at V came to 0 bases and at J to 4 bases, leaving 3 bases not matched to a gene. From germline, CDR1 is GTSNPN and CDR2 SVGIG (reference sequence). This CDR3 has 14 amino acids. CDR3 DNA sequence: TGTGCCTGGAGTGTGGGGACAGGGTCCTATGGCTACACCCTC. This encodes CAWSVGTGSYGYTL.

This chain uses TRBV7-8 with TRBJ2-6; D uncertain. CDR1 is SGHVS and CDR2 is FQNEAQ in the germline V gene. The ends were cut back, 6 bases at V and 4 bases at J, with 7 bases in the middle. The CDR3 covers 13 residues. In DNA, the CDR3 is TGTGCCAGCAGGATAAGAGGGGCCAACGTCCTGACTTTC. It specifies CASRIRGANVLTF.

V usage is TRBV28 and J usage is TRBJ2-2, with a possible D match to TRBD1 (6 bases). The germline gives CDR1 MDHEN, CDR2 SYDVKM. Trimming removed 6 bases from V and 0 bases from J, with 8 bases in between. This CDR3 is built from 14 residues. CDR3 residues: CASRGHSNTGELFF. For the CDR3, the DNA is TGTGCCAGCAGGGGACACTCGAACACCGGGGAGCTGTTTTTT.

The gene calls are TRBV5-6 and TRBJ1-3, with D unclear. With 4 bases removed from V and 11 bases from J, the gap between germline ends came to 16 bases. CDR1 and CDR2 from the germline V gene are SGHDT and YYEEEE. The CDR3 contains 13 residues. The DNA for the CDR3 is TGTGCCAGCAGCCCTGGAGAGGGCTACGCCATATATTTT. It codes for CASSPGEGYAIYF.

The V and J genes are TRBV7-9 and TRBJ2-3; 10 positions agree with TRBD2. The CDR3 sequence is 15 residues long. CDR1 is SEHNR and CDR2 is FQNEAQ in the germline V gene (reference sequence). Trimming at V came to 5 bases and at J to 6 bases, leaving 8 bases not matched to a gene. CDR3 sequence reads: CASSVTSGARDTQYF. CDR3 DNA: TGTGCCAGCAGCGTCACTAGCGGGGCTAGGGATACGCAGTATTTT.

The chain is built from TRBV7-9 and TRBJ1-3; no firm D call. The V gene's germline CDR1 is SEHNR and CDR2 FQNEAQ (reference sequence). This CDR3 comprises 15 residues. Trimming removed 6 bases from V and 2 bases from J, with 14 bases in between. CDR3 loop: CASSYPETAGNTIYF. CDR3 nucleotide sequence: TGTGCCAGCAGTTATCCAGAAACGGCTGGAAACACCATATATTTT.

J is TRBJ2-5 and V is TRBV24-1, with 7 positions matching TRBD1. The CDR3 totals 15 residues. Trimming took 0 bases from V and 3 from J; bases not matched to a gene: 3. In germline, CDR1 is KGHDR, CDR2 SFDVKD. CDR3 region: CATSDLLDREETQYF. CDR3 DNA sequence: TGTGCCACCAGTGATTTGCTCGACAGGGAAGAGACCCAGTACTTC.

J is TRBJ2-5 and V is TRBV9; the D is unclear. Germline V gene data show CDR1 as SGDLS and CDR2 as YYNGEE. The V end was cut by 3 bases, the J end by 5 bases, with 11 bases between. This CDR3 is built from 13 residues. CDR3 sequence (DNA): TGTGCCAGCAGCGCGCTCCTCGGGGAGACCCAGTACTTC. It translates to CASSALLGETQYF.

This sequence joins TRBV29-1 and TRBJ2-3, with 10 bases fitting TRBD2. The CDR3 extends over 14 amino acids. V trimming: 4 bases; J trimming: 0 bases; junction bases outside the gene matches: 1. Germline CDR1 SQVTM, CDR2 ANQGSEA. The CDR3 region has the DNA TGCAGCGTTGGGGGACTAGCGAGCACAGATACGCAGTATTTT. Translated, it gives CSVGGLASTDTQYF.